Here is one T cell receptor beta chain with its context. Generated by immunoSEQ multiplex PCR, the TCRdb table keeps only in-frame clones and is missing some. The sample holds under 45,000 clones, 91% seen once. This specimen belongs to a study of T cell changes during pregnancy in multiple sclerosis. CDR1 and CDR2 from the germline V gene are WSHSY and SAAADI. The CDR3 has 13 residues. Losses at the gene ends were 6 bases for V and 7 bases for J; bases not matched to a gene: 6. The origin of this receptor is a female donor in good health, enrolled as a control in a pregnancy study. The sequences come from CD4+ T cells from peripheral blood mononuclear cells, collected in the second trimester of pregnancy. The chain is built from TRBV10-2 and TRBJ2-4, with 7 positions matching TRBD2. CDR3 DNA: TGCGCCAGCAGAGAGACTAGCAAGAACATTCAGTACTTC. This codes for CASRETSKNIQYF.